This TCR beta chain was found in a study of cytomegalovirus exposure and HLA in healthy donors. Primers included in the PCR were 60 Vbeta and 13 Jbeta primers. Authors' methods: The count from a later analysis was 79 million or so unique TCR beta chains, roughly 11 million of them shared. Profiling relied on immunoSEQ multiplex PCR, and the TCRdb table lists in-frame clones only, not all of them. The V and J calls and clone size come from that table; D and trimming were worked out from the DNA. This sample has about 50,000 clones; roughly 80% occur once, and the top ten carry around 2.9%. General study results and limits: According to the study, roughly 160 TCR beta chains were cytomegalovirus-associated. Later analysis revealed greater clonal expansion in HLA-associated TCR beta chains than in equally common others.

The CDR3 loop spans 13 amino acids. Trimming removed 3 bases from V and 0 bases from J, with 4 bases in between. Germline V gene sequence: CDR1 MRHNA, CDR2 SNTAGT. A remark on this clone: Antigen: not known.

Material: PBMCs. The chain employs TRBV6-4 and TRBJ2-3; D is unresolved. The sequence derives from a middle-aged woman in good health and CMV-seropositive. Here the CDR3 DNA reads TGTGCCAGCAGTGAGGCTAGCACAGATACGCAGTATTTT. Translated, it gives CASSEASTDTQYF.